This T cell receptor (beta chain) was found in a study of T cell repertoires in cytomegalovirus infection. Turning to the study itself: Used in the study were CMV epitopes, some recently identified and HLA-C-restricted, others well-studied and HLA-B-restricted. A matching HLA type, together with CMV infection, was signaled by public TCR beta signatures.

TCRdb re-analysed the reads in MiXCR, keeping a single row per CDR3 protein. The repertoire holds 900,000 to 950,000 distinct CDR3 sequences, around 32% seen once, with more than 13% in the top ten. For this clonotype: The antigen remains unidentified.

V was clipped by 5 bases and J by 1 base; unmatched bases: 1. The CDR3 is 13 amino acids. Germline CDR1 is MNHEY and CDR2 is SVGEGT. This sequence originates from a human donor in good health (CMV status not recorded). Some clones in this sample may be carry-over from other donors' samples. This rearrangement joins TRBV6-2 or TRBV6-3 to TRBJ2-5; TRBD2 aligns across 7 bases. The input for sequencing was cultured CD8+ T cells from PBMCs, taken from culture after CMV antigen stimulation. CDR3: CASSIAGQETQYF. The CDR3 bases are TGTGCCAGCAGTATAGCGGGCCAAGAGACCCAGTACTTC.